The 17 T cell receptor beta chains in this list originate from one sample, sequenced in a study of OX40 agonist ivuxolimab in advanced cancers. Data came from immunoSEQ multiplex PCR; TCRdb stores just in-frame clones and leaves some out. Here the sample spans about 76,000 clones, 80% to 90% being singletons. The starting material was CD4+ or CD8+ T cells sorted from blood, obtained in a trial of the OX40 agonist ivuxolimab. The receptors here all came from an adult with an advanced solid tumor such as melanoma, head and neck, liver or kidney cancer.

The chain combines TRBV9 with TRBJ2-3; 11 bases map to TRBD2. Germline V gene lookup returns CDR1 SGDLS and CDR2 YYNGEE. The CDR3 contains 13 residues. J was trimmed by 12 bases and V by 0 bases; bases with no gene match: 3. The CDR3 DNA reads TGTGCCAGCAGCGTAGCTAGCGGGGGGTCACAGTATTTT. As protein: CASSVASGGSQYF.

V usage is TRBV5-1 and J usage is TRBJ2-7, with D tentatively TRBD2 (5 bases). Germline V gives CDR1 SGHRS, CDR2 YFSETQ. Trimming stripped 4 bases from V and 0 bases from J, with 14 bases between. The CDR3 spans 15 residues. This CDR3 reads CASSPGFGASYEQYF. The DNA for the CDR3 is TGCGCCAGCAGCCCGGGGTTTGGTGCCTCCTACGAGCAGTACTTC.

The chain has TRBV5-1 and TRBJ1-2; D remains ambiguous. Trimming pared 0 bases from V and 5 bases from J, leaving 14 bases between. Germline V gene sequence: CDR1 SGHRS, CDR2 YFSETQ. CDR3 length equals 15 residues. In DNA form, the CDR3 reads TGCGCCAGCAGCTTGGATGACACCAATCTATATGGCTACACCTTC. As protein: CASSLDDTNLYGYTF.

On this clone: Other DNA sequences in the sample encode the same CDR3. CDR3 sequence: CASSYATNEKLFF. CDR3 bases: TGTGCCAGCAGTTACGCAACTAATGAAAAACTGTTTTTT. The chain combines TRBV5-6 with TRBJ1-4; D uncertain. CDR3 size: 13 residues. Trimming took 5 bases from V and 0 from J, leaving 5 bases between them. CDR1 is SGHDT and CDR2 is YYEEEE in the germline V gene.

The genes are TRBV28 and TRBJ1-2, with 7 bases that match TRBD1. The length of the CDR3 is 14 residues. Germline V gives CDR1 MDHEN, CDR2 SYDVKM. V lost 3 bases, J lost 1 base, and 2 bases stayed unmatched. CDR3 DNA: TGTGCCAGCAGTTTCGACAGGGTTAACTATGGCTACACCTTC. Translating gives CASSFDRVNYGYTF.

The V call is TRBV5-8, the J call TRBJ1-4; TRBD1 might be the D (5 bases). This CDR3 has 16 amino acids. Germline V lookup: CDR1 SGHTS, CDR2 YDEGEE. The V and J ends lost 0 bases and 7 bases respectively, with 16 bases between them. The CDR3 DNA follows: TGTGCCAGCAGCTTGGTCCGACAGCGGGTCGGTGAAAAACTGTTTTTT. Translated: CASSLVRQRVGEKLFF.

The rearrangement uses TRBV28 and TRBJ1-5; D gene unclear. Germline V gives CDR1 MDHEN, CDR2 SYDVKM. Trimming shortened V by 6 bases and J by 2 bases, and 11 bases separated the two germline ends. The CDR3 runs to 14 residues. This chain's CDR3 is CASRADGGNQPQHF. The CDR3 DNA sequence: TGTGCCAGCAGAGCGGATGGGGGCAATCAGCCCCAGCATTTT. The full variable domain, completed using reference TRBV28 and TRBJ1-5, is DVKVTQSSRYLVKRTGEKVFLECVQDMDHENMFWYRQDPGLGLRLIYFSYDVKMKEKGDIPEGYSVSREKKERFSLILESASTNQTSMYLCASRADGGNQPQHFGDGTRLSIL.

The V and J genes are TRBV10-3 and TRBJ2-3; D gene unclear. CDR1 is ENHRY, CDR2 SYGVKD, per germline. V gave up 3 bases and J gave up 0 bases, with 4 bases separating them. There are 13 residues in the CDR3. CDR3: CAISDLSTDTQYF. The CDR3, as DNA: TGTGCCATCAGTGACTTGAGCACAGATACGCAGTATTTT.

The CDR3 here is CASSPPGTGGYYGYTF. The CDR3 nucleotides are TGTGCCAGCAGCCCCCCCGGGACAGGGGGCTACTATGGCTACACCTTC. The chain joins TRBV28 to TRBJ1-2; TRBD1 matches at 12 bases. V lost 6 bases, J lost 3 bases, and 8 bases stayed unmatched. This CDR3 is built from 16 residues. Germline assignment: CDR1 MDHEN and CDR2 SYDVKM.

This rearrangement joins TRBV28 to TRBJ2-7, with D uncertain. This CDR3 is 12 amino acids long. The V end was cut by 3 bases, the J end by 9 bases, with 12 bases between. CDR1 is MDHEN and CDR2 is SYDVKM in the germline V gene. The CDR3 nucleotides are TGTGCCAGCAGTTTTCCACTGGGCCCGCAGTACTTC. Its protein is CASSFPLGPQYF.

This clone has only a few counts. The chain joins TRBV30 to TRBJ1-1; D unresolved. Germline CDR1 reads GTSNPN; CDR2 reads SVGIG (reference sequence). This CDR3 contains 12 residues. Trimming removed 1 base from V and 2 bases from J, with 5 bases in between. This CDR3 reads CAWSAANTEAFF. The CDR3 DNA reads as TGTGCCTGGAGTGCGGCCAACACTGAAGCTTTCTTT.

V and J are TRBV4-3 and TRBJ1-6, with D perhaps matching TRBD1 (5 bases). CDR3 length: 16 residues. CDR1 is LGHNA and CDR2 is YSLEER in the germline V gene. Between the trimmed V and J ends, which lost 3 bases and 8 bases, there was a span of 17 bases. The CDR3 region is CASSQGGWGRDSPLHF. The CDR3, as DNA: TGCGCCAGCAGCCAGGGGGGATGGGGAAGGGATTCACCCCTCCACTTT.

J is TRBJ2-1 and V is TRBV28; maybe TRBD2 (5 bases). Germline CDR1 is MDHEN and CDR2 is SYDVKM. V was pared by 6 bases and J by 0 bases, with 9 bases between. The CDR3 runs to 14 residues. The CDR3: CASRVGGSYNEQFF. The CDR3, as DNA: TGTGCCAGCAGGGTCGGAGGCTCCTACAATGAGCAGTTCTTC.

V usage is TRBV19 and J usage is TRBJ2-7; no firm D call. This CDR3 is built from 14 residues. Trimming removed 0 bases at V and 4 bases at J, with 10 bases between. The V gene's germline CDR1 is LNHDA and CDR2 SQIVND (reference sequence). CDR3 coding DNA: TGTGCCAGTAGTATAGAATACAGTTCTTACGAGCAGTACTTC. Its protein is CASSIEYSSYEQYF. Using reference TRBV19 and TRBJ2-7 for the parts outside the CDR3, the full variable domain is DGGITQSPKYLFRKEGQNVTLSCEQNLNHDAMYWYRQDPGQGLRLIYYSQIVNDFQKGDIAEGYSVSREKKESFPLTVTSAQKNPTAFYLCASSIEYSSYEQYFGPGTRLTVT.

This clone was counted a single time. This sequence joins TRBV5-4 and TRBJ1-3; D possibly corresponds to TRBD1 (5 bases). V lost 4 bases and J lost 0, with 14 bases in between. Germline V CDR1 and CDR2: SGHNT, YYREEE (reference sequence). The CDR3 is 16 amino acids. CDR3 in DNA: TGTGCCAGCAGCCTTGGGGCCCCAGCCTCTGGAAACACCATATATTTT. Encoded protein: CASSLGAPASGNTIYF.

This chain connects TRBV5-5 to TRBJ1-5, with D perhaps TRBD1 (6 bases). The germline V gene encodes CDR1 SGHKS and CDR2 YYEKEE (reference sequence). The CDR3 extends over 16 amino acids. The V end was cut by 4 bases, the J end by 0 bases, with 14 bases between. CDR3 residues: CASSPIGQNSNQPQHF. The CDR3 region has the DNA TGTGCCAGCAGCCCGATTGGACAGAATAGCAATCAGCCCCAGCATTTT.

This chain joins TRBV7-9 and TRBJ1-5; D gene ambiguous. This CDR3 is built from 12 residues. Germline CDR1 SEHNR, CDR2 FQNEAQ (reference sequence). V was trimmed by 3 bases and J by 7 bases, leaving 7 bases between them. The CDR3 spells CASSFPGQPQHF. In DNA form, the CDR3 reads TGTGCCAGCAGCTTTCCCGGACAGCCCCAGCATTTT.